Below, 21 T cell receptor beta chains from the same sample are listed, as sequenced in a study of memory CD4+ T cells and cytomegalovirus serostatus. Generated by immunoSEQ multiplex PCR, the TCRdb table keeps only in-frame clones and is missing some. The table shows around 40,000 clones, with 60% to 85% occurring only once. The sort gate was single viable CD3+CD4+CD8-CD45RO+ cells for memory CD4+ T cells. The specimen sequenced was memory CD4+ T cells from blood. The source is an adult in good health and CMV-seronegative.

This clone appeared a single time. V and J are TRBV7-7 and TRBJ2-2, with D perhaps TRBD2 (7 bases). Trimming took 7 bases from V and 4 from J, leaving 16 bases between them. CDR3 length equals 15 residues. CDR1 and CDR2 from the germline V gene are SSHAT and FNYEAQ (reference sequence). The CDR3 sequence is CASTLGGGSTGELFF. The CDR3 nucleotides are TGTGCCAGCACCCTAGGGGGGGGGAGCACCGGGGAGCTGTTTTTT.

The chain has TRBV5-4 and TRBJ1-6, with D possibly being TRBD1 (5 bases). The CDR3 contains 14 residues. V lost 1 base, J lost 6 bases, and 8 bases lay in between. The germline V gene encodes CDR1 SGHNT and CDR2 YYREEE (reference sequence). CDR3 in amino acids: CASSLKGANSPLHF. In nucleotides, the CDR3 is TGTGCCAGCAGCTTGAAAGGGGCTAATTCACCCCTCCACTTT.

V is TRBV11-2 and J is TRBJ1-2; possible D gene TRBD1, 5 bases. The germline gives CDR1 SGHAT, CDR2 FQNNGV. The V and J ends lost 0 bases and 5 bases respectively, with 13 bases between them. The CDR3 sequence is 15 residues long. This chain's CDR3 is CASSLDSEGRYGYTF. CDR3 sequence (DNA): TGTGCCAGCAGCTTAGATAGCGAGGGGAGGTATGGCTACACCTTC.

This clone turned up a few times. The germline gene is not matched at one end of the junction; a read error may be the cause. The chain links TRBV2 to TRBJ1-2; TRBD1 aligns across 8 bases. Germline V lookup: CDR1 SNHLY, CDR2 FYNNEI. CDR3 length equals 12 residues. CDR3 sequence reads: CASRGDSGTGSF. CDR3 coding DNA: TGTGCCAGCAGAGGAGATTCCGGGACAGGCTCCTTC.

CDR3 sequence (DNA): TGCAGCGTTGAATCGGGACAGCTTTCTACCTTC. This translates into CSVESGQLSTF. The chain combines TRBV29-1 with TRBJ1-2; 7 bases map to TRBD1. CDR3 length: 11 amino acids. Germline-derived CDR1 and CDR2 are SQVTM and ANQGSEA. The junction had 8 bases not matched to a gene; V was cut back by 2 bases and J by 14 bases. Full variable domain (remainder filled in from reference TRBV29-1 and TRBJ1-2): SAVISQKPSRDICQRGTSLTIQCQVDSQVTMMFWYRQQPGQSLTLIATANQGSEATYESGFVIDKFPISRPNLTFSTLTVSNMSPEDSSIYLCSVESGQLSTFGSGTRLTVV.

V gene TRBV6-1 combines with J gene TRBJ1-1; the match to TRBD1 covers 7 bases. The CDR3 sequence is 14 residues long. The V segment lost 4 bases and the J segment 4 bases; nucleotides outside the gene matches: 6. Germline V gene data show CDR1 as MNHNS and CDR2 as SASEGT. CDR3 nucleotides: TGTGCCAGCAGTGCCAGGGGGTGGCGCACTGAAGCTTTCTTT. It yields the protein CASSARGWRTEAFF.

The chain combines TRBV5-4 with TRBJ2-6, with D perhaps TRBD1 (7 bases). With 3 bases removed from V and 0 bases from J, the gap between germline ends came to 13 bases. The CDR3 covers 17 residues. Germline-derived CDR1 and CDR2 are SGHNT and YYREEE (reference sequence). The CDR3 sequence is CASSSGDSRSGANVLTF. The CDR3, as DNA: TGTGCCAGCAGCTCGGGGGACAGTCGCTCTGGGGCCAACGTCCTGACTTTC.

This clone was detected only a few times. The V gene is TRBV30, the J gene TRBJ1-2; 9 bases agree with TRBD1. The V and J ends lost 3 bases and 5 bases, in that order; junction bases with no gene match: 7. This CDR3 is 14 amino acids long. The germline gives CDR1 GTSNPN, CDR2 SVGIG (reference sequence). This chain's CDR3 is CAWRPRTGDYGYTF. The CDR3 nucleotides read TGTGCCTGGAGGCCCCGGACAGGGGATTATGGCTACACCTTC.

The rearrangement uses TRBV19 and TRBJ1-2, with 7 bases matching TRBD1. V lost 4 bases and J lost 8; bases outside the gene matches: 7. The germline gives CDR1 LNHDA, CDR2 SQIVND (reference sequence). CDR3 length: 13 residues. In DNA form, the CDR3 reads TGTGCCAGTAGTAGAGAGGGGGCTCTCGGCTACACCTTC. It translates to CASSREGALGYTF.

Regarding this clone: The sample contains more than one DNA sequence encoding this CDR3. The chain carries TRBV18 and TRBJ1-3; TRBD1 matches at 7 bases. CDR3 length equals 14 residues. CDR1 KGHSH and CDR2 LQKENI come from the germline V gene. After removal of 6 bases from V and 2 bases from J, the junction contained 4 bases not matched to a gene. The CDR3 region has the DNA TGTGCCAGCTCGCCGACAGGGACTGGAAACACCATATATTTT. Translating it yields CASSPTGTGNTIYF.

V usage is TRBV2 and J usage is TRBJ2-5; D ambiguous. The CDR3 sequence is 13 residues long. The V end lost 7 bases, the J end lost 0 bases, and 9 bases lay between the germline ends. The germline V gene has CDR1 SNHLY and CDR2 FYNNEI. The CDR3: CASTLGYQETQYF. DNA of the CDR3: TGTGCCAGCACCCTAGGCTACCAAGAGACCCAGTACTTC.

The rearrangement uses TRBV5-6 and TRBJ1-2; TRBD1 matches at 7 bases. The V gene's germline CDR1 is SGHDT and CDR2 YYEEEE. The CDR3 sequence is 13 residues long. V dropped 4 bases and J dropped 5; count of bases not matched to a gene: 5. The CDR3 region has the DNA TGTGCCAGCAGCGCAGGGGGAGATTATGGCTACACCTTC. Translation gives CASSAGGDYGYTF.

This rearrangement joins TRBV12-5 to TRBJ2-3; a weak D match, TRBD1 (6 bases). In germline, CDR1 is LGHNT, CDR2 FRNRAP. The V gene lost 6 bases and the J gene lost 0 bases, with 10 bases spanning the gap. This CDR3 comprises 14 residues. DNA for the CDR3: TGTGCTAGTGGGAGGACAGATAGCACAGATACGCAGTATTTT. Protein sequence: CASGRTDSTDTQYF.

The chain joins TRBV11-2 to TRBJ2-7, with 8 bases that match TRBD2. The trim removed 0 bases at V and 3 bases at J, leaving 7 bases unmatched. The CDR3 is 16 residues long. Germline V gene lookup returns CDR1 SGHAT and CDR2 FQNNGV. The CDR3 region has the DNA TGTGCCAGCAGCTTAGATTTAGCGGGGACCTACTACGAGCAGTACTTC. Protein: CASSLDLAGTYYEQYF.

The V and J genes are TRBV2 and TRBJ1-6; TRBD1 matches at 9 bases. The CDR3 spans 14 residues. CDR1 and CDR2 from the germline V gene are SNHLY and FYNNEI. J lost 8 bases, V lost 6 bases, and 5 bases had no gene match. The CDR3, as DNA: TGTGCCAGCAGCTTCGACAGGGGGTATTCACCCCTCCACTTT. This gives the protein CASSFDRGYSPLHF.

By sample fraction, this clone is medium-sized (0.01 to 0.1%). This chain uses TRBV2 with TRBJ1-5; D might be TRBD1 (6 bases). Germline values: CDR1 SNHLY, CDR2 FYNNEI. The CDR3 covers 15 residues. V was shortened by 5 bases and J by 2 bases, with 13 bases between the two germline ends. The CDR3 reads CASSIQGRGNQPQHF. CDR3 coding DNA: TGTGCCAGCAGTATACAGGGAAGAGGCAATCAGCCCCAGCATTTT. The entire variable domain, with the rest obtained from reference TRBV2 and TRBJ1-5, is as follows: EPEVTQTPSHQVTQMGQEVILRCVPISNHLYFYWYRQILGQKVEFLVSFYNNEISEKSEIFDDQFSVERPDGSNFTLKIRSTKLEDSAMYFCASSIQGRGNQPQHFGDGTRLSIL.

V gene TRBV29-1 combines with J gene TRBJ1-1, with a possible D match to TRBD1 (5 bases). Germline CDR1 reads SQVTM; CDR2 reads ANQGSEA. Deletions cut 4 bases from V and 6 bases from J, with 9 bases between. CDR3 size: 11 residues. CDR3 coding DNA: TGCAGCGTTGCAGGGTTGGCTGAAGCTTTCTTT. Protein sequence: CSVAGLAEAFF.

The chain combines TRBV5-5 with TRBJ2-3, with no clear D. The V end was cut by 1 base, the J end by 4 bases, with 13 bases between. Germline V lookup: CDR1 SGHKS, CDR2 YYEKEE (reference sequence). The CDR3 extends over 15 amino acids. In DNA form, the CDR3 reads TGTGCCAGCAGCTTGTGGGGAACTGGGTCAGATACGCAGTATTTT. Its protein is CASSLWGTGSDTQYF.

The V and J genes are TRBV15 and TRBJ1-1, with D uncertain. The CDR3 loop spans 16 amino acids. Trimming took 1 base from V and 0 from J, leaving 12 bases between them. The V gene's germline CDR1 is LNHNV and CDR2 YYDKDF (reference sequence). CDR3: CATSRALGSVNTEAFF. The CDR3, as DNA: TGTGCCACCAGCAGAGCCCTCGGGTCGGTGAACACTGAAGCTTTCTTT.

The rearrangement uses TRBV15 and TRBJ1-1; no clear D gene. Germline CDR1 and CDR2: LNHNV and YYDKDF (reference sequence). Between the trimmed V and J ends, which lost 3 bases and 1 base, there was a span of 9 bases. The CDR3 runs to 14 residues. The CDR3 reads CATSSTRANTEAFF. DNA for the CDR3: TGTGCCACCAGCAGCACCCGGGCGAACACTGAAGCTTTCTTT.

J is TRBJ2-7 and V is TRBV2; 9 bases are a match to TRBD1. CDR3 size: 14 residues. Germline trimming cut 4 bases from V and 2 bases from J; bases unmatched to any gene: 3. The germline V gene encodes CDR1 SNHLY and CDR2 FYNNEI. CDR3: CASSARTGAYEQYF. The CDR3 DNA reads as TGTGCCAGCAGTGCGCGGACAGGGGCCTACGAGCAGTACTTC.